The 24 T cell receptor beta chains reported below all come from one sample, sequenced in a study of monozygotic twins with inflammatory bowel disease. After re-calling the 5' RACE reads, TCRdb lists one entry per CDR3 protein, DNA absent. Here the sample table reports 95,000 to 110,000 distinct CDR3 sequences. Sequencing input: blood. The receptors were gathered from a human donor with ulcerative colitis or Crohn's disease, or a healthy co-twin of an affected twin (not recorded which).

The genes are TRBV18 and TRBJ2-5; TCRdb's D call of TRBD2 is untestable without DNA. The CDR3 loop spans 13 amino acids. Germline assignment: CDR1 KGHSH and CDR2 LQKENI. The CDR3 spells CASSPQDLETQYF.

The genes are TRBV20-1 and TRBJ2-5; TCRdb's assignment of TRBD1 cannot be checked, as there is no DNA. The germline V gene has CDR1 DFQATT and CDR2 SNEGSKA (reference sequence). The CDR3 runs to 16 residues. This CDR3 reads CSASGGPGQSKETQYF.

CDR3 region: CAISGDRVNYGYTF. The chain recombines TRBV10-3 with TRBJ1-2; the TCRdb D gene call, TRBD1, has no DNA to confirm it. The germline V gene encodes CDR1 ENHRY and CDR2 SYGVKD. There are 14 residues in the CDR3.

V gene TRBV14 combines with J gene TRBJ2-7; TCRdb's D call of TRBD1 is untestable without DNA. The CDR3 has 14 amino acids. Germline-derived CDR1 and CDR2 are SGHDN and FVKESK. The CDR3 spells CASSRGTGLYEQYF.

The chain joins TRBV6-5 to TRBJ2-7. Germline V gives CDR1 MNHEY, CDR2 SVGAGI. The CDR3 length is 13 residues. CDR3 sequence: CASRTRQPYEQYF.

This chain links TRBV6-1 with TRBJ1-2; TCRdb's D call, TRBD1, is unchecked because there is no DNA. Germline V gives CDR1 MNHNS, CDR2 SASEGT. This CDR3 is 14 amino acids long. This chain's CDR3 is CASSRGTGGYGYTF.

This chain uses TRBV7-2 with TRBJ2-3. CDR1 is SGHTA and CDR2 is FQGNSA in the germline V gene. The length of the CDR3 is 13 residues. The chain's CDR3 is CASRVAWPDTQYF.

V gene TRBV5-1 combines with J gene TRBJ2-3; without DNA, the TCRdb call of TRBD2 cannot be checked. CDR3 length equals 16 residues. Looked up from germline, CDR1 is SGHRS and CDR2 is YFSETQ. CDR3 region: CASSLAGWRGTDTQYF. Complete variable domain (other parts from reference TRBV5-1 and TRBJ2-3): KAGVTQTPRYLIKTRGQQVTLSCSPISGHRSVSWYQQTPGQGLQFLFEYFSETQRNKGNFPGRFSGRQFSNSRSEMNVSTLELGDSALYLCASSLAGWRGTDTQYFGPGTRLTVL.

This chain connects TRBV12-3 or TRBV12-4 to TRBJ2-7; lacking DNA, the TRBD1 call made by TCRdb goes unchecked. The CDR3 has 14 residues. CDR3: CASSFSGQGPRQYF.

The chain employs TRBV30 and TRBJ2-3. CDR1 and CDR2 from the germline V gene are GTSNPN and SVGIG (reference sequence). The CDR3 has 12 amino acids. CDR3 sequence: CAYETGTDTQYF.

The chain is built from TRBV29-1 and TRBJ1-1; TCRdb reports TRBD1, a call that lacks DNA to check it against. Per germline, CDR1 SQVTM and CDR2 ANQGSEA. The length of the CDR3 is 11 residues. The chain's CDR3 is CSVDRVDEAFF.

The chain recombines TRBV20-1 with TRBJ2-3; TCRdb's D call of TRBD1 is untestable without DNA. Germline CDR1 reads DFQATT; CDR2 reads SNEGSKA (reference sequence). The CDR3 loop spans 14 amino acids. This CDR3 reads CSAEGTGGTDTQYF.

This chain links TRBV20-1 with TRBJ2-7. CDR3 length: 11 residues. Germline V gene sequence: CDR1 DFQATT, CDR2 SNEGSKA (reference sequence). The CDR3 loop reads CSARRQDEQYF.

This chain links TRBV28 with TRBJ2-7; without DNA, the TCRdb call of TRBD1 cannot be checked. Looked up from germline, CDR1 is MDHEN and CDR2 is SYDVKM. This CDR3 contains 14 residues. The CDR3 sequence is CASSLSGETYEQYF.

The chain links TRBV18 to TRBJ1-4; TCRdb picks TRBD1, but there is no DNA to check that call. The CDR3 consists of 16 residues. CDR1 is KGHSH, CDR2 LQKENI, per germline. The CDR3 here is CASSPARDRGNEKLFF.

The genes are TRBV6-1 and TRBJ2-7; TCRdb calls TRBD1, which cannot be checked without DNA. The CDR3 covers 17 residues. Germline V gene sequence: CDR1 MNHNS, CDR2 SASEGT. The CDR3 region is CASSIPGRDASSYEQYF.

Here the CDR3 reads CSASQGTSSNQPQHF. The chain recombines TRBV20-1 with TRBJ1-5. Germline values: CDR1 DFQATT, CDR2 SNEGSKA (reference sequence). This CDR3 comprises 15 residues.

The chain carries TRBV12-3 or TRBV12-4 and TRBJ2-6; TCRdb indicates TRBD2, and absent DNA this call remains unverified. This CDR3 spans 17 amino acids. The CDR3 reads CASRPGSASSGANVLTF.

The chain employs TRBV12-3 or TRBV12-4 and TRBJ2-7; TCRdb calls TRBD1, which cannot be checked without DNA. This CDR3 is 15 amino acids long. CDR3 sequence reads: CASSFELRQGYEQYF.

The V call is TRBV9, the J call TRBJ2-3; without DNA, the TCRdb call of TRBD1 cannot be checked. This CDR3 is built from 15 residues. Germline CDR1 and CDR2: SGDLS and YYNGEE. The chain's CDR3 is CASSALSGGADTQYF. The variable domain in full, with the rest retrieved from reference TRBV9 and TRBJ2-3, is DSGVTQTPKHLITATGQRVTLRCSPRSGDLSVYWYQQSLDQGLQFLIQYYNGEERAKGNILERFSAQQFPDLHSELNLSSLELGDSALYFCASSALSGGADTQYFGPGTRLTVL.

The J gene is TRBJ2-5, the V gene TRBV4-3; TCRdb picks TRBD1, but there is no DNA to check that call. The CDR3 totals 13 residues. Germline V gene lookup returns CDR1 LGHNA and CDR2 YSLEER. The CDR3 is CASSQGQQETQYF.

J is TRBJ1-6 and V is TRBV27; the TCRdb D gene call, TRBD1, has no DNA to confirm it. The CDR3 is 15 amino acids. Germline lookup yields CDR1 MNHEY and CDR2 SMNVEV (reference sequence). Here the CDR3 reads CASSFGQGLNSPLHF.

The chain uses TRBV5-1 and TRBJ2-3; without DNA, the TCRdb call of TRBD2 cannot be checked. Germline assignment: CDR1 SGHRS and CDR2 YFSETQ. The length of the CDR3 is 19 residues. CDR3 region: CASSHLTSGRVIDPDTQYF.

The CDR3 loop is CASSRLLSAAGANVLTF. The V and J genes are TRBV4-2 and TRBJ2-6; TCRdb selects TRBD1, and the lack of DNA leaves this call unchecked. The CDR3 is 17 amino acids. Germline V gene lookup returns CDR1 LGHNA and CDR2 YNFKEQ.